These 10 T cell receptor beta chains came from one sample sequenced in a study of blood T cells in healthy people across ages. It was with a sample-barcoded 5' primer and a J-beta primer mix that a second PCR of roughly 7 to 12 cycles was run. Each CDR3 protein gets one entry after TCRdb re-called the 5' RACE reads with MiXCR. The table lists about 1.1 million distinct CDR3 sequences, roughly two fifths of them singletons, with about 12% in the top ten. Sequences were obtained from blood. The receptors shown here come from a man between 18 and 35 years old in good health.

This clonotype has more than one count but fewer than ten. In DNA, the CDR3 is TGTGCCAGCAGCTTGAACAAGATCTATGGCTACACCTTC. Protein sequence: CASSLNKIYGYTF. The chain links TRBV5-6 to TRBJ1-2, with unresolved D. Germline values: CDR1 SGHDT, CDR2 YYEEEE. The germline V and J ends were trimmed by 1 base and 4 bases, with 8 bases remaining between them. This CDR3 has 13 amino acids.

CDR3 bases: TGTGCCAGCAGCCAAGATCCGACAGCTTCTTCCTATGGCTACACCTTC. It codes for CASSQDPTASSYGYTF. This chain links TRBV3-1 with TRBJ1-2; D might be TRBD1 (5 bases). Trimming pared 0 bases from V and 4 bases from J, leaving 15 bases between. Germline V gene lookup returns CDR1 LGHDT and CDR2 YNNKEL (reference sequence). The CDR3 extends over 16 amino acids.

The CDR3 region has the DNA TGTGCCAGCAGTGCCGGGACAGGGCCCTCCTCCTATGGCTACACCTTC. As protein: CASSAGTGPSSYGYTF. The chain carries TRBV6-6 and TRBJ1-2; 9 bases are a match to TRBD1. The CDR3 consists of 16 residues. CDR1 and CDR2 (germline): MNHNY, SVGAGI (reference sequence). The V segment lost 5 bases and the J segment 4 bases; nucleotides outside the gene matches: 11.

The chain uses TRBV7-8 and TRBJ2-7, with D perhaps assigned TRBD1 or TRBD2 (5 bases each). Germline V CDR1 and CDR2: SGHVS, FQNEAQ. V gave up 1 base and J gave up 2 bases, with 18 bases separating them. CDR3 length: 17 residues. The CDR3 loop is CASSLVGRGTETYEQYF. Here the CDR3 DNA reads TGTGCCAGCAGCTTAGTAGGAAGAGGGACCGAGACCTACGAGCAGTACTTC.

The chain employs TRBV20-1 and TRBJ1-6; D ambiguous. The CDR3 extends over 12 amino acids. Germline loops: CDR1 DFQATT, CDR2 SNEGSKA (reference sequence). Trimming took 1 base from V and 10 from J, leaving 8 bases between them. As DNA, the CDR3 is TGCAGTGCTAGAGGGATAGGGTCACCCCTCCACTTT. Its translation is CSARGIGSPLHF.

This clonotype showed up just a few times. The rearrangement links TRBV20-1 to TRBJ2-3; D not certain. Looked up from germline, CDR1 is DFQATT and CDR2 is SNEGSKA (reference sequence). This CDR3 comprises 14 residues. Trimming pared 0 bases from V and 4 bases from J, leaving 11 bases between. The CDR3 DNA reads as TGCAGTGCTAGAGACGGCAGTATTGCAGATACGCAGTATTTT. As protein: CSARDGSIADTQYF.

The rearrangement links TRBV11-1 to TRBJ1-1, with a tentative D call TRBD1 (5 bases). V lost 6 bases and J 4 bases, leaving 15 bases between the germline ends. This CDR3 spans 14 amino acids. In germline, CDR1 is SGHAT, CDR2 FQDESV (reference sequence). CDR3 sequence (DNA): TGTGCCAGCAGAAGGCCGGGACGGGGCACTGAAGCTTTCTTT. This sequence encodes CASRRPGRGTEAFF.

This chain links TRBV27 with TRBJ2-7; no clear D gene. Germline V CDR1 and CDR2: MNHEY, SMNVEV (reference sequence). Deletions cut 5 bases from V and 0 bases from J, with 23 bases between. The CDR3 extends over 18 amino acids. The CDR3 region has the DNA TGTGCCAGCAGTCCCCTTGCCTTCGGTCAAACATCCTCCTACGAGCAGTACTTC. It yields the protein CASSPLAFGQTSSYEQYF.

The CDR3 DNA sequence: TGTGCCAGCAGCTCGCGTGGGACAGGGGAGGAAAAACTGTTTTTT. Translated: CASSSRGTGEEKLFF. This chain joins TRBV7-2 and TRBJ1-4; 10 nucleotides line up with TRBD1. This CDR3 is 15 amino acids long. The V gene's germline CDR1 is SGHTA and CDR2 FQGNSA. The J segment lost 8 bases and the V segment lost 4 bases, leaving 7 bases of the junction unmatched.

The genes are TRBV7-2 and TRBJ1-3; D might be TRBD1 (6 bases). Trimming took off 4 bases at V and 0 bases at J, with 13 bases between the two ends. CDR1 is SGHTA, CDR2 FQGNSA, per germline. There are 16 residues in the CDR3. CDR3 DNA: TGTGCCAGCAGCTCTCAATCAGGGGTCTCTGGAAACACCATATATTTT. It yields the protein CASSSQSGVSGNTIYF.